This entry is about one T cell receptor beta chain. Its antigen is not known. This entry is derived from a study of graft-versus-host responses after intestinal transplantation. As for the study in general: Transplant types were multivisceral, liver-intestinal, or isolated intestinal. Every recipient had anti-thymocyte globulin induction and 3 to 4 years of tacrolimus plus steroids.

Tissue from the graft was processed to free its intraepithelial and lamina propria lymphocytes. General study points: Some GvH clones appeared in ileal mucosa or blood before recipient bone marrow.

The table came from immunoSEQ multiplex PCR; TCRdb's copy has only in-frame clones and leaves some out. This sample has about 63,000 clones, with around 90% found just once. This TCR came from a human patient who received an intestinal transplant, so some T cells may come from the graft donor. The source material was ileum tissue, sampled approximately 56 weeks after transplant.

CDR3 DNA sequence: TGTGCCAGCAGCTTGGCCAGCGGAATCTCCTACGAGCAGTACTTC. This translates into CASSLASGISYEQYF. The gene calls are TRBV5-4 and TRBJ2-7, with D maybe TRBD2 (5 bases). Germline-derived CDR1 and CDR2 are SGHNT and YYREEE (reference sequence). With 0 bases removed from V and 0 bases from J, the gap between germline ends came to 10 bases. The CDR3 is 15 residues long.